This T cell receptor beta chain was identified during a study of cytomegalovirus exposure and HLA in healthy donors. As for this clone: The antigen remains unidentified.

General observations from the study: As was reported, the HLA-A and HLA-B alleles of most subjects were accurately predicted from TCR beta sequences. As confirmed in vitro, a few CMV-associated chains were specific for CMV antigens.

Though nominally healthy at sampling, donors likely had unrecorded immune exposures. The CDR3 loop spans 19 amino acids. V was cut by 0 bases and J by 2 bases, with 21 bases left in between. CDR1 is SGHRS, CDR2 YFSETQ, per germline. PCR was performed using 60 Vbeta and 13 Jbeta primers. Original analysis: Unique TCR beta chains numbered roughly 83 million in a later analysis, with roughly 11 million shared. The method was immunoSEQ multiplex PCR; TCRdb's version includes in-frame clones alone and lacks a portion of them. V, J and clone size are those of that table, while D and trimming were read from the DNA. This sample has under 200,000 clones, with approximately 88% found just once.

This rearrangement joins TRBV5-1 to TRBJ2-4; a weak D match, TRBD2 (5 bases). This clonotype was sampled from a woman aged 25 to 45 in good health and CMV-seronegative. Sequenced input: PBMCs. In nucleotides, the CDR3 is TGCGCCAGCAGCTTGGCTACGACGACGGAGGTTGGGTCCAAAAACATTCAGTACTTC. Translating it yields CASSLATTTEVGSKNIQYF. The full variable domain, its missing parts supplied by reference TRBV5-1 and TRBJ2-4, is KAGVTQTPRYLIKTRGQQVTLSCSPISGHRSVSWYQQTPGQGLQFLFEYFSETQRNKGNFPGRFSGRQFSNSRSEMNVSTLELGDSALYLCASSLATTTEVGSKNIQYFGAGTRLSVL.